This T cell receptor (beta chain) emerged from a study of T cell repertoires in cytomegalovirus infection. In the study overall: Indications of both CMV infection and matching HLA type were provided by public TCR beta signatures.

MiXCR was run by TCRdb on the reads, yielding one entry per CDR3 protein. In the table there are roughly 180,000 distinct CDR3 sequences, roughly 27% of which are singletons. V shed 4 bases and J shed 8 bases, with 20 bases lying between them. The length of the CDR3 is 15 residues. The count of this clonotype is one. Antigen unknown. The study's findings and limits: The response measured ex vivo was dominated by TCR beta clonotypes (HLA-C-restricted and CMV-specific). CMV carriers with the relevant HLA were identified by cumulative public TCR beta family frequency.

The sample taken for sequencing was PBMCs. V usage is TRBV12-3 or TRBV12-4 and J usage is TRBJ1-1; no clear D. This clonotype originated in a human donor in good health (CMV status not recorded). Some clones in this sample may be carry-over from other donors' samples. CDR3: CASSSTANEGSEAFF. CDR3 DNA sequence: TGTGCCAGCAGTTCAACCGCCAACGAGGGTTCCGAAGCTTTCTTT.